A single sample gave rise to the 32 T cell receptor beta chains below, sequenced in a study of T cell responses to AZD1222 COVID-19 vaccine. Measured with immunoSEQ multiplex PCR; TCRdb has only the in-frame clones, and not every one. The table has about 150,000 clones, nearly 90% seen once; the top ten hold around 4.9%. Sequenced material: peripheral blood, taken on day 0 of AZD1222 vaccination. These receptors originate from an adult in good health.

This CDR3 reads CASSPHRDRSTGELFF. Here the CDR3 DNA reads TGCGCCAGCAGCCCCCACCGGGACCGATCTACCGGGGAGCTGTTTTTT. J is TRBJ2-2 and V is TRBV5-1; possibly TRBD1 or TRBD2 for D (5 bases each). V lost 4 bases to trimming and J lost 5 bases, with 18 bases between them. This CDR3 is built from 16 residues. Germline assignment: CDR1 SGHRS and CDR2 YFSETQ.

This clone was observed a handful of times. J is TRBJ2-7 and V is TRBV15; 7 positions agree with TRBD1. The V gene's germline CDR1 is LNHNV and CDR2 YYDKDF (reference sequence). After removal of 1 base from V and 2 bases from J, the junction contained 5 bases not matched to a gene. This CDR3 has 15 residues. The CDR3 is CATSRGRDRAYEQYF. The CDR3 DNA reads as TGTGCCACCAGCAGAGGAAGGGACAGAGCCTACGAGCAGTACTTC.

The V and J genes are TRBV6-6 and TRBJ1-5, with 11 bases that match TRBD1. After removal of 5 bases from V and 7 bases from J, the junction contained 16 bases not matched to a gene. The germline V gene encodes CDR1 MNHNY and CDR2 SVGAGI (reference sequence). This CDR3 comprises 18 residues. The chain's CDR3 is CASSPSGTGGYGSQPQHF. CDR3 sequence (DNA): TGTGCCAGCAGTCCGTCCGGGACAGGGGGTTACGGAAGCCAGCCCCAGCATTTT.

The rearrangement uses TRBV5-8 and TRBJ2-7, with 7 positions matching TRBD2. V lost 6 bases and J lost 5; bases outside the gene matches: 8. The CDR3 consists of 13 residues. Germline V gene sequence: CDR1 SGHTS, CDR2 YDEGEE. The CDR3 DNA is TGTGCCAGCACCGAATGGGGGAGGGACGAGCAGTACTTC. Protein: CASTEWGRDEQYF. The whole variable domain, remainder taken from reference TRBV5-8 and TRBJ2-7, is EAGVTQSPTHLIKTRGQQATLRCSPISGHTSVYWYQQALGLGLQFLLWYDEGEERNRGNFPPRFSGRQFPNYSSELNVNALELEDSALYLCASTEWGRDEQYFGPGTRLTVT.

The DNA for the CDR3 is TGCAGCGTGGACAGTGGGAACACTAACTATGGCTACACCTTC. It encodes CSVDSGNTNYGYTF. V and J are TRBV29-1 and TRBJ1-2, with a weak D call TRBD1 (6 bases). Germline CDR1 SQVTM, CDR2 ANQGSEA. V was trimmed by 6 bases and J by 0 bases, leaving 14 bases between them. This CDR3 has 14 residues.

This chain joins TRBV10-2 and TRBJ2-1; 12 bases fit TRBD2. The trim removed 4 bases at V and 7 bases at J, leaving 5 bases unmatched. The V gene's germline CDR1 is WSHSY and CDR2 SAAADI. The CDR3 spans 15 residues. CDR3 in DNA: TGCGCCAGCAGTGTGACTAGCGGGAGCGGAAATGAGCAGTTCTTC. Residues: CASSVTSGSGNEQFF.

The chain couples TRBV6-2 or TRBV6-3 to TRBJ2-7, with D perhaps being TRBD1 or TRBD2 (5 bases each). CDR3 length: 16 residues. The germline V gene encodes CDR1 MNHEY and CDR2 SVGEGT. Trimming removed 1 base at V and 9 bases at J, with 22 bases between. The CDR3 protein is CASSYYSARGRTVQYF. CDR3 sequence (DNA): TGTGCCAGCAGTTACTACTCAGCCCGGGGCCGTACAGTGCAGTACTTC.

The J gene is TRBJ2-1, the V gene TRBV11-2; 8 bases are shared with TRBD1. The CDR3 totals 19 residues. Germline V gives CDR1 SGHAT, CDR2 FQNNGV. J was trimmed by 2 bases and V by 4 bases; bases with no gene match: 16. The DNA of the CDR3 is TGTGCCAGCAGCTCTTCCCCCGACCGGACAGGGTTGACCTACAATGAGCAGTTCTTC. Encoded protein: CASSSSPDRTGLTYNEQFF.

This clone has just one count. The chain couples TRBV27 to TRBJ2-1; no clear D. Germline values: CDR1 MNHEY, CDR2 SMNVEV (reference sequence). Trimming took off 2 bases at V and 1 base at J, with 9 bases between the two ends. The CDR3 is 15 residues long. The CDR3 sequence is CASSLTRWSYNEQFF. DNA of the CDR3: TGTGCCAGCAGTTTAACTCGGTGGTCCTACAATGAGCAGTTCTTC.

This sequence joins TRBV10-3 and TRBJ2-1; 7 bases align to TRBD2. The CDR3 loop spans 16 amino acids. V shed 7 bases and J 5 bases; nucleotides not matched to a gene: 14. CDR1 and CDR2 from the germline V gene are ENHRY and SYGVKD. CDR3: CAITRATAGENNEQFF. The DNA of the CDR3 is TGTGCCATCACCCGAGCAACGGCGGGAGAGAACAATGAGCAGTTCTTC.

This clone was counted a few times. Here the CDR3 DNA reads TGCAGCGCCTTAAGACAGATAGGTGAAAAACTGTTTTTT. Protein: CSALRQIGEKLFF. This chain links TRBV29-1 with TRBJ1-4, with D possibly matching TRBD1 (5 bases). V lost 7 bases and J lost 7, with 16 bases in between. CDR1 SQVTM and CDR2 ANQGSEA come from the germline V gene. This CDR3 is built from 13 residues.

This chain joins TRBV7-8 and TRBJ1-2; D might be TRBD1 (6 bases). Trimming left V 0 bases short and J 3 bases short, with 11 bases between. There are 15 residues in the CDR3. The V gene's germline CDR1 is SGHVS and CDR2 FQNEAQ. The CDR3 protein is CASSLAAGADYGYTF. Written as DNA, the CDR3 is TGTGCCAGCAGCTTAGCGGCAGGGGCGGACTATGGCTACACCTTC.

Comments on this clone: A read error may account for a junction end that differs from germline. V gene TRBV18 combines with J gene TRBJ2-1; possibly TRBD1 for D (5 bases). The V gene's germline CDR1 is KGHSH and CDR2 LQKENI. The CDR3 is 11 amino acids. The CDR3 protein is CATSGFDEQFF. CDR3 DNA sequence: TGTGCCACCTCAGGGTTCGATGAGCAGTTCTTC.

The rearrangement joins TRBV6-5 to TRBJ1-5; D uncertain. Looked up from germline, CDR1 is MNHEY and CDR2 is SVGAGI. V lost 8 bases to trimming and J lost 0 bases, with 14 bases between them. The CDR3 is 15 residues long. CDR3 sequence reads: CASLVQPNSNQPQHF. In DNA form, the CDR3 reads TGTGCCAGCTTAGTACAGCCCAATAGCAATCAGCCCCAGCATTTT.

This clone has just one count. The CDR3 coding sequence is TGCAGCGTTCGACAGGGGGGTTCCTACGAGCAGTACTTC. Its protein is CSVRQGGSYEQYF. J is TRBJ2-7 and V is TRBV29-1; TRBD1 aligns across 9 bases. The CDR3 length is 13 residues. Losses at the gene ends were 5 bases for V and 1 base for J; bases not matched to a gene: 3. Germline CDR1 is SQVTM and CDR2 is ANQGSEA.

V gene TRBV6-5 combines with J gene TRBJ1-5; 9 bases are a match to TRBD1. Trimming cost V 6 bases and J 3 bases; bases outside gene matches: 6. This CDR3 has 15 residues. Germline CDR1 is MNHEY and CDR2 is SVGAGI. CDR3 residues: CASSPDRGLNQPQHF. DNA for the CDR3: TGTGCCAGCAGCCCGGACAGGGGACTCAATCAGCCCCAGCATTTT.

The rearrangement joins TRBV5-6 to TRBJ2-5; TRBD2 agrees at 11 bases. The V gene's germline CDR1 is SGHDT and CDR2 YYEEEE. Germline trimming cut 0 bases from V and 4 bases from J; bases unmatched to any gene: 8. The CDR3 contains 17 residues. CDR3 in amino acids: CASSLATLAGVTETQYF. CDR3 DNA sequence: TGTGCCAGCAGCTTGGCGACACTAGCGGGAGTGACAGAGACCCAGTACTTC.

This sequence joins TRBV5-4 and TRBJ2-5; D gene unclear. Trimming took off 6 bases at V and 5 bases at J, with 20 bases between the two ends. Germline CDR1 is SGHNT and CDR2 is YYREEE (reference sequence). The CDR3 totals 15 residues. CDR3 sequence: CASTNFRTAAETQYF. CDR3 nucleotides: TGTGCCAGCACCAACTTTCGGACCGCTGCGGAGACCCAGTACTTC.

This clone was counted a few times. This chain connects TRBV7-3 to TRBJ2-3; TRBD2 matches at 9 bases. The CDR3 is 16 amino acids. J was trimmed by 8 bases and V by 1 base; bases with no gene match: 10. The germline CDR1 and CDR2 sequences are SGHTA and FQGTGA. The CDR3 DNA reads as TGTGCCAGCAGCTTAATCGTTAGCGGGAGAATGGGTACGCAGTATTTT. Its translation: CASSLIVSGRMGTQYF. Full variable domain (missing parts from reference TRBV7-3 and TRBJ2-3): GAGVSQTPSNKVTEKGKYVELRCDPISGHTALYWYRQSLGQGPEFLIYFQGTGAADDSGLPNDRFFAVRPEGSVSTLKIQRTERGDSAVYLCASSLIVSGRMGTQYFGPGTRLTVL.

The V call is TRBV5-5, the J call TRBJ1-1, with 8 bases fitting TRBD1. The V and J ends lost 0 bases and 5 bases, in that order; junction bases with no gene match: 3. Germline V gives CDR1 SGHKS, CDR2 YYEKEE (reference sequence). This CDR3 comprises 14 residues. CDR3 protein: CASSLGQGRTEAFF. The CDR3 DNA reads as TGTGCCAGCAGCTTGGGACAGGGGAGGACTGAAGCTTTCTTT.

The chain employs TRBV6-5 and TRBJ2-2; tentative D call: TRBD1 (6 bases). Germline V gene sequence: CDR1 MNHEY, CDR2 SVGAGI. The CDR3 sequence is 15 residues long. V lost 7 bases and J 4 bases, leaving 16 bases between the germline ends. CDR3 nucleotide sequence: TGTGCCAGCACTTTGGAACAGGGAATCACCGGGGAGCTGTTTTTT. Translation: CASTLEQGITGELFF.

The chain carries TRBV20-1 and TRBJ1-1; perhaps TRBD1 as D (6 bases). Germline CDR1 DFQATT, CDR2 SNEGSKA (reference sequence). The V gene lost 3 bases and the J gene lost 1 base, with 12 bases spanning the gap. The CDR3 length is 14 residues. The CDR3 spells CSASPVTGNTEAFF. Written as DNA, the CDR3 is TGCAGTGCTAGTCCCGTGACAGGGAACACTGAAGCTTTCTTT.

The CDR3 DNA sequence: TGTGCCAGCAGTTTTTCGCGGTCCTATGGCTACACCTTC. Its protein is CASSFSRSYGYTF. The genes are TRBV27 and TRBJ1-2; D not certain. The germline CDR1 and CDR2 sequences are MNHEY and SMNVEV (reference sequence). V was cut by 3 bases and J by 4 bases, with 9 bases left in between. This CDR3 region has 13 residues.

In this sample, this clone turned up once. This rearrangement joins TRBV28 to TRBJ1-5, with 9 bases fitting TRBD1. Germline V lookup: CDR1 MDHEN, CDR2 SYDVKM. This CDR3 contains 14 residues. V was pared by 5 bases and J by 8 bases, with 7 bases of the junction left unmatched. CDR3 sequence (DNA): TGTGCCAGCAGTCCTACAGGGGGCAGTAAGCCCCAGCATTTT. Protein sequence: CASSPTGGSKPQHF.

The chain recombines TRBV7-2 with TRBJ1-1, with 7 nucleotides matching TRBD1. V was pared by 3 bases and J by 1 base, with 2 bases of the junction left unmatched. This CDR3 region has 14 residues. The germline CDR1 and CDR2 sequences are SGHTA and FQGNSA. The CDR3 coding sequence is TGTGCCAGCAGCTTGGGGACAGAGAACACTGAAGCTTTCTTT. Its protein is CASSLGTENTEAFF.

V usage is TRBV5-1 and J usage is TRBJ2-2; D perhaps matches TRBD1 (6 bases). V was trimmed by 3 bases and J by 4 bases, leaving 13 bases between them. The CDR3 consists of 15 residues. CDR1 is SGHRS and CDR2 is YFSETQ in the germline V gene. CDR3 residues: CASSSTGSATGELFF. In nucleotides, the CDR3 is TGCGCCAGCAGCTCTACAGGGTCGGCCACCGGGGAGCTGTTTTTT.

The gene calls are TRBV18 and TRBJ1-1; 8 bases line up with TRBD1. V shed 2 bases, J shed 6 bases, and the junction held 2 bases outside the gene matches. Germline CDR1 is KGHSH and CDR2 is LQKENI. This CDR3 comprises 13 residues. CDR3 DNA: TGTGCCAGCTCACCAGACAGGGGCGCTGAAGCTTTCTTT. It codes for CASSPDRGAEAFF.

CDR3 coding DNA: TGCGCCAGCAGCTTGACACTAGCGGGAGGGCACGAGCAGTTCTTC. This sequence encodes CASSLTLAGGHEQFF. The rearrangement uses TRBV5-1 and TRBJ2-1, with 13 bases lining up with TRBD2. Losses at the gene ends were 1 base for V and 10 bases for J; bases not matched to a gene: 5. CDR1 and CDR2 (germline): SGHRS, YFSETQ. This CDR3 is 15 amino acids long.

This clone was counted once. The gene calls are TRBV18 and TRBJ2-5; 7 bases are a match to TRBD1. CDR1 is KGHSH and CDR2 is LQKENI in the germline V gene. After removal of 3 bases from V and 5 bases from J, the junction contained 9 bases not matched to a gene. The CDR3 is 15 amino acids. CDR3 protein: CASSPKTGSRETQYF. The CDR3 DNA sequence: TGTGCCAGCTCACCGAAGACAGGGTCGCGGGAGACCCAGTACTTC.

This chain connects TRBV7-9 to TRBJ1-6, with unresolved D. With 3 bases removed from V and 10 bases from J, the gap between germline ends came to 13 bases. The germline gives CDR1 SEHNR, CDR2 FQNEAQ (reference sequence). CDR3 length: 14 residues. The DNA for the CDR3 is TGTGCCAGCAGCTTGGACGTAGCGAGGTCACCCCTCCACTTT. Protein sequence: CASSLDVARSPLHF.

This clone was recorded once. The CDR3 loop is CASADGDYTEAFF. In DNA, the CDR3 is TGTGCCAGTGCAGATGGGGATTACACTGAAGCTTTCTTT. The chain uses TRBV7-2 and TRBJ1-1; D call uncertain. Germline CDR1 and CDR2: SGHTA and FQGNSA. This CDR3 comprises 13 residues. V was shortened by 9 bases and J by 3 bases, with 14 bases between the two germline ends.

This chain links TRBV4-2 with TRBJ1-1, with TRBD1 as a possible D gene (5 bases). CDR3 length: 15 residues. Germline V gene sequence: CDR1 LGHNA, CDR2 YNFKEQ. The V and J ends lost 1 base and 6 bases respectively, with 15 bases between them. In nucleotides, the CDR3 is TGTGCCAGCAGCCAAGTGGGGGGGGAGAGGGCTGAAGCTTTCTTT. Its translation: CASSQVGGERAEAFF.